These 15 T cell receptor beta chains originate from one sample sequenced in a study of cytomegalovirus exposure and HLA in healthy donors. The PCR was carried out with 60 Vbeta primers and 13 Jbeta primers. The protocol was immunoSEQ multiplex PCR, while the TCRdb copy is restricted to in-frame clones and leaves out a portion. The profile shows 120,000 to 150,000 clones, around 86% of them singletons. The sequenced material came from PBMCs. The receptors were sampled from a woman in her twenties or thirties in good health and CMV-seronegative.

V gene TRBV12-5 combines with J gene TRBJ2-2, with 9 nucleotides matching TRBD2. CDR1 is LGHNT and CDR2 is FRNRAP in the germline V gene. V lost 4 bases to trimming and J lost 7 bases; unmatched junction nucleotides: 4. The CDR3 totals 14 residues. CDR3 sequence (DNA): TGTGCTAGTGGTTGGGGGACTAGCATCGGGGAGCTGTTTTTT. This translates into CASGWGTSIGELFF.

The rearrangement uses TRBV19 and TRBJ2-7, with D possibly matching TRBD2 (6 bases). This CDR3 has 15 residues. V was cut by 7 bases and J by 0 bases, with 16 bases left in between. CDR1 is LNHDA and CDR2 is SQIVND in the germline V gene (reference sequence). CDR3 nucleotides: TGTGCCAGTACTCGGAGGGCCTTGGGCTCCTACGAGCAGTACTTC. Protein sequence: CASTRRALGSYEQYF.

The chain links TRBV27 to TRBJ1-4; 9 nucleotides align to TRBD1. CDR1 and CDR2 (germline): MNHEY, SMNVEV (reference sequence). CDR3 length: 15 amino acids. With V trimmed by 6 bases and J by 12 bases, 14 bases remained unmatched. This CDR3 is CASRAPGQGRVELFF. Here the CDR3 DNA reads TGTGCCAGCAGAGCCCCGGGACAGGGAAGGGTGGAACTGTTTTTT.

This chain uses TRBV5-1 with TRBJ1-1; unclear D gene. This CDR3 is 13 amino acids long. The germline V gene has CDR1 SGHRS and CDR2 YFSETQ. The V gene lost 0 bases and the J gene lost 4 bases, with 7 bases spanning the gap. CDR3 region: CASSLDGGTEAFF. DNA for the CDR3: TGCGCCAGCAGCTTGGACGGCGGCACTGAAGCTTTCTTT. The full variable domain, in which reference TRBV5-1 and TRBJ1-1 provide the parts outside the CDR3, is KAGVTQTPRYLIKTRGQQVTLSCSPISGHRSVSWYQQTPGQGLQFLFEYFSETQRNKGNFPGRFSGRQFSNSRSEMNVSTLELGDSALYLCASSLDGGTEAFFGQGTRLTVV.

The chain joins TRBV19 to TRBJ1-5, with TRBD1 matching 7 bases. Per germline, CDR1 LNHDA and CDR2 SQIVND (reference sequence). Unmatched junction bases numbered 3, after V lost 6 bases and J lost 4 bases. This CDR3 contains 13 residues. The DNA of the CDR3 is TGTGCCAGTAGGAGGGGACAGAATCAGCCCCAGCATTTT. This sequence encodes CASRRGQNQPQHF.

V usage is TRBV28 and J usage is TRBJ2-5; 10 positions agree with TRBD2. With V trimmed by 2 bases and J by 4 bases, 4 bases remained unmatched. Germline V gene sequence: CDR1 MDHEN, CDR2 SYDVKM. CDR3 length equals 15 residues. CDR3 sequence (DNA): TGTGCCAGCAGTTTACCTAGCGGGAGTGGAGAGACCCAGTACTTC. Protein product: CASSLPSGSGETQYF. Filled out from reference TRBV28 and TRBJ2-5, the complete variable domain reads DVKVTQSSRYLVKRTGEKVFLECVQDMDHENMFWYRQDPGLGLRLIYFSYDVKMKEKGDIPEGYSVSREKKERFSLILESASTNQTSMYLCASSLPSGSGETQYFGPGTRLLVL.

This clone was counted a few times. The DNA of the CDR3 is TGTGCCATCAGCACAGGGCCAGAATATGGCTACACCTTC. Its protein is CAISTGPEYGYTF. The chain has TRBV10-3 and TRBJ1-2; tentatively, D is TRBD1 (6 bases). There are 13 residues in the CDR3. Trimming removed 6 bases from V and 5 bases from J, with 13 bases in between. Germline CDR1 is ENHRY and CDR2 is SYGVKD.

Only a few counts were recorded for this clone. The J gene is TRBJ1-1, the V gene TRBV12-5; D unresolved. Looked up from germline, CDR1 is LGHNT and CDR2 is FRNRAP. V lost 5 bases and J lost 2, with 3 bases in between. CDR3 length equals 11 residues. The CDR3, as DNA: TGTGCTAGTGGTCATAACACTGAAGCTTTCTTT. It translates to CASGHNTEAFF. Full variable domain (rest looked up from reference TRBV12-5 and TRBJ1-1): DARVTQTPRHKVTEMGQEVTMRCQPILGHNTVFWYRQTMMQGLELLAYFRNRAPLDDSGMPKDRFSAEMPDATLATLKIQPSEPRDSAVYFCASGHNTEAFFGQGTRLTVV.

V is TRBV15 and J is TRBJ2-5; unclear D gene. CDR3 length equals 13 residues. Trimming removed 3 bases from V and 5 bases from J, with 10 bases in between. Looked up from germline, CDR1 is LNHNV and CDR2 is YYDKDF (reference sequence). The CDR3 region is CATSREYRETQYF. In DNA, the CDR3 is TGTGCCACCAGCAGGGAGTATAGGGAGACCCAGTACTTC.

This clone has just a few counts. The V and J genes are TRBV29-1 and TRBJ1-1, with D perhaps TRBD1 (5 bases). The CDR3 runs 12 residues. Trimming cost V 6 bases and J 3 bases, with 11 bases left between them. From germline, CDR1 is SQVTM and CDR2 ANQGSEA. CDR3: CSVNGGYTEAFF. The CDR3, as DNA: TGCAGCGTAAACGGGGGATACACTGAAGCTTTCTTT. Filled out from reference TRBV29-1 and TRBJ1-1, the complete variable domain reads SAVISQKPSRDICQRGTSLTIQCQVDSQVTMMFWYRQQPGQSLTLIATANQGSEATYESGFVIDKFPISRPNLTFSTLTVSNMSPEDSSIYLCSVNGGYTEAFFGQGTRLTVV.

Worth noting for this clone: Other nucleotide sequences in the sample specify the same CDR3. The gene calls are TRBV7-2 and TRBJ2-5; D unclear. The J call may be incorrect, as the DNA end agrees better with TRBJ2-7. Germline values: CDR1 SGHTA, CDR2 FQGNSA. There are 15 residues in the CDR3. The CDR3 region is CASSLAAQNSYEQYF. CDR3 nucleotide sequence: TGTGCCAGCAGCTTAGCCGCACAGAACTCCTACGAGCAGTACTTC.

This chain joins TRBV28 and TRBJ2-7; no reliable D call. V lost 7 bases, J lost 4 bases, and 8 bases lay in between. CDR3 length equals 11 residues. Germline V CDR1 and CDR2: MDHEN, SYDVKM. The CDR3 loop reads CASISRYEQYF. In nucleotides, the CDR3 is TGTGCCAGCATAAGCAGGTACGAGCAGTACTTC.

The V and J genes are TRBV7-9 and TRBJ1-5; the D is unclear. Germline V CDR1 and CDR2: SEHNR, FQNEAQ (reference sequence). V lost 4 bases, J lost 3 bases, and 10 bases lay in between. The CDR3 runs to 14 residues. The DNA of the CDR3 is TGTGCCAGCAGCTCAGGACGGGACAATCAGCCCCAGCATTTT. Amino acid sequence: CASSSGRDNQPQHF.

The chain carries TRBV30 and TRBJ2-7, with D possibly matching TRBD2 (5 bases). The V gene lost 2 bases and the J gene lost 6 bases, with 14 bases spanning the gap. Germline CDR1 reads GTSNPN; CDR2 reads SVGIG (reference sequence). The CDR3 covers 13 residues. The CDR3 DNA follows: TGTGCCTGGAGTTCGGGATGGAGTCCCGAGCAGTACTTC. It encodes CAWSSGWSPEQYF.

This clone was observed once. The CDR3 coding sequence is TGTGCCAGCAGTGATTCGTCGGGGTCCTATAATTCACCCCTCCACTTT. Translated, it gives CASSDSSGSYNSPLHF. This rearrangement joins TRBV2 to TRBJ1-6; D gene unclear. Trimming left V 3 bases short and J 1 base short, with 10 bases between. The CDR3 has 16 amino acids. Germline values: CDR1 SNHLY, CDR2 FYNNEI.